The 14 T cell receptor beta chains in this list originate from one sample, sequenced in a study of CD8 T cells in Susac syndrome. Random-hexamer reverse transcription was applied to about 0.5 to 1 ug RNA. TCRdb called the immunoSEQ multiplex PCR reads again in MiXCR, with one record for every CDR3 protein. Of nearly 70,000 distinct CDR3 sequences listed, approximately 95% were seen once; the top ten hold approximately 0.25%. Sequenced material: CD8+ T cells from PBMCs. The receptors derive from a human donor in good health.

This sequence joins TRBV13 and TRBJ1-2; D is unresolved. V was pared by 2 bases and J by 6 bases, with 13 bases between. Germline V gives CDR1 PRHDT, CDR2 FYEKMQ (reference sequence). This CDR3 spans 14 amino acids. The CDR3 DNA reads as TGTGCCAGCAGCTTAAGCCTCCAGCGAGATGGCTACACCTTC. It is translated as CASSLSLQRDGYTF.

The rearrangement links TRBV4-1 to TRBJ2-5; 7 bases fit TRBD1. V dropped 3 bases and J dropped 5; count of bases not matched to a gene: 15. Germline assignment: CDR1 MGHRA and CDR2 YSYEKL. The CDR3 is 17 amino acids. CDR3 in DNA: TGCGCCAGCAGCCAGGAGTCGGGACAGCGGCCGGGGGAGACCCAGTACTTC. This sequence encodes CASSQESGQRPGETQYF.

This sequence joins TRBV5-1 and TRBJ2-2, with D possibly matching TRBD2 (7 bases). Per the germline V gene, CDR1 is SGHRS and CDR2 is YFSETQ. The V gene lost 2 bases and the J gene lost 0 bases, with 14 bases spanning the gap. The CDR3 spans 17 residues. CDR3 sequence reads: CASSFRGADPNTGELFF. CDR3 DNA: TGCGCCAGCAGCTTCCGGGGGGCAGACCCGAACACCGGGGAGCTGTTTTTT.

This sequence joins TRBV9 and TRBJ2-5, with D possibly TRBD2 on 6 matching bases. V was cut by 3 bases and J by 2 bases, with 8 bases left in between. Germline V gene data show CDR1 as SGDLS and CDR2 as YYNGEE. The CDR3 spans 13 residues. The CDR3: CASSEDYQETQYF. The CDR3 DNA follows: TGTGCCAGCAGCGAGGACTATCAAGAGACCCAGTACTTC.

V is TRBV4-1 and J is TRBJ2-3; no firm D call. The V gene lost 0 bases and the J gene lost 5 bases, with 6 bases spanning the gap. The CDR3 is 13 amino acids. Germline CDR1 reads MGHRA; CDR2 reads YSYEKL. CDR3 sequence: CASSQDAVDTQYF. CDR3 DNA: TGCGCCAGCAGCCAAGATGCTGTAGATACGCAGTATTTT.

The gene calls are TRBV9 and TRBJ1-2; no definite D call. The CDR3 has 17 residues. The germline CDR1 and CDR2 sequences are SGDLS and YYNGEE. The germline V and J ends were trimmed by 4 bases and 0 bases, with 19 bases remaining between them. The CDR3 spells CASSLITASASNYGYTF. The CDR3 DNA reads TGTGCCAGCAGCCTCATCACGGCCAGCGCCTCTAACTATGGCTACACCTTC.

The rearrangement uses TRBV19 and TRBJ1-6; D uncertain. Trimming pared 3 bases from V and 8 bases from J, leaving 20 bases between. The CDR3 length is 17 residues. Germline CDR1 reads LNHDA; CDR2 reads SQIVND (reference sequence). The CDR3 region is CASSIWQAREVDSPLHF. The CDR3 nucleotides are TGTGCCAGTAGTATCTGGCAGGCGAGGGAGGTGGATTCACCCCTCCACTTT.

The J gene is TRBJ1-2, the V gene TRBV5-6; TRBD1 agrees at 12 bases. There are 14 residues in the CDR3. V gave up 8 bases and J gave up 4 bases; unmatched junction bases: 6. Germline loops: CDR1 SGHDT, CDR2 YYEEEE. This CDR3 reads CASRLGQGAYGYTF. Written as DNA, the CDR3 is TGTGCCAGTAGGCTGGGACAGGGGGCCTATGGCTACACCTTC.

V usage is TRBV6-4 and J usage is TRBJ1-2, with 11 positions matching TRBD1. The CDR3 contains 14 residues. Germline V gene sequence: CDR1 MRHNA, CDR2 SNTAGT. Unmatched junction bases numbered 7, after V lost 6 bases and J lost 7 bases. CDR3 DNA sequence: TGTGCCAGCAGGCCTGGACAGGGGGCAATTGGCTACACCTTC. This translates into CASRPGQGAIGYTF.

The genes are TRBV6-5 and TRBJ1-1; the D is unclear. Trimming stripped 0 bases from V and 9 bases from J, with 8 bases between. CDR1 and CDR2 from the germline V gene are MNHEY and SVGAGI. CDR3 length equals 12 residues. The CDR3 reads CASSYSGEKAFF. CDR3 DNA sequence: TGTGCCAGCAGTTACTCGGGAGAGAAAGCTTTCTTT.

CDR3 residues: CASSQEDFAADTQYF. CDR3 nucleotides: TGCGCCAGCAGCCAAGAGGACTTTGCTGCAGATACGCAGTATTTT. V is TRBV4-1 and J is TRBJ2-3, with D tentatively TRBD2 (5 bases). From germline, CDR1 is MGHRA and CDR2 YSYEKL. The V and J ends lost 0 bases and 4 bases respectively, with 11 bases between them. The CDR3 runs 15 residues.

This sequence joins TRBV6-1 and TRBJ1-1, with 11 bases fitting TRBD1. Trimming at V came to 5 bases and at J to 4 bases, leaving 3 bases not matched to a gene. Germline V CDR1 and CDR2: MNHNS, SASEGT. The CDR3 consists of 14 residues. CDR3 residues: CASSRDRGGTEAFF. CDR3 bases: TGTGCCAGCAGTCGGGACAGGGGGGGCACTGAAGCTTTCTTT.

V and J are TRBV5-1 and TRBJ1-2; weak D call: TRBD1 (6 bases). Germline-derived CDR1 and CDR2 are SGHRS and YFSETQ. This CDR3 region has 19 residues. V was trimmed by 3 bases and J by 4 bases, leaving 28 bases between them. The CDR3 DNA sequence: TGCGCCAGCAGCTCTGAAACTCGGCAGGGGCCCGACCCTTTCTATGGCTACACCTTC. Its protein product is CASSSETRQGPDPFYGYTF. Using reference TRBV5-1 and TRBJ1-2 for the parts outside the CDR3, the full variable domain is KAGVTQTPRYLIKTRGQQVTLSCSPISGHRSVSWYQQTPGQGLQFLFEYFSETQRNKGNFPGRFSGRQFSNSRSEMNVSTLELGDSALYLCASSSETRQGPDPFYGYTFGSGTRLTVV.

The rearrangement links TRBV7-4 to TRBJ2-7; possible D gene TRBD1, 6 bases. This CDR3 is built from 15 residues. Germline-derived CDR1 and CDR2 are SGHVT and SQSDAQ. Trimming removed 3 bases from V and 5 bases from J, with 17 bases in between. CDR3 sequence (DNA): TGTGCCAGCAGCTTGGGCCAACAGGGCTTTAACGAGCAGTACGTC. The encoded protein is CASSLGQQGFNEQYV.